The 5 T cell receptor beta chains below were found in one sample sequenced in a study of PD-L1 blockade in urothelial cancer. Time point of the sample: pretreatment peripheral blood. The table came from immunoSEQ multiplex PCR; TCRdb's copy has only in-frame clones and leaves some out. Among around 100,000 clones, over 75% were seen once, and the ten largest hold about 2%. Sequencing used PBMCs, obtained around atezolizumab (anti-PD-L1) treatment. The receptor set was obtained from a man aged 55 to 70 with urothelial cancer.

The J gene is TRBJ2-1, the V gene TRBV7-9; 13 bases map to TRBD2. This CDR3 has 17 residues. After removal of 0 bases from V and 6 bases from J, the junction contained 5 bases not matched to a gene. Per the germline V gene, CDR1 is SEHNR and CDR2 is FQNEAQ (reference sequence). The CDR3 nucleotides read TGTGCCAGCAGCTTAGCTCAGGGACTAGCGGGACCCAATGAGCAGTTCTTC. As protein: CASSLAQGLAGPNEQFF. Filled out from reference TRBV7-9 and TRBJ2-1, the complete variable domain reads DTGVSQNPRHKITKRGQNVTFRCDPISEHNRLYWYRQTLGQGPEFLTYFQNEAQLEKSRLLSDRFSAERPKGSFSTLEIQRTEQGDSAMYLCASSLAQGLAGPNEQFFGPGTRLTVL.

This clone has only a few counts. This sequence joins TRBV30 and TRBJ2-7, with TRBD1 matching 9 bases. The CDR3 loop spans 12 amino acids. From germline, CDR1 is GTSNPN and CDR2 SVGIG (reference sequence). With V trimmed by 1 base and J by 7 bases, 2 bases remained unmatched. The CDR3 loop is CAWSGQGVEQYF. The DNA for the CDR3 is TGTGCCTGGAGTGGACAGGGGGTAGAGCAGTACTTC.

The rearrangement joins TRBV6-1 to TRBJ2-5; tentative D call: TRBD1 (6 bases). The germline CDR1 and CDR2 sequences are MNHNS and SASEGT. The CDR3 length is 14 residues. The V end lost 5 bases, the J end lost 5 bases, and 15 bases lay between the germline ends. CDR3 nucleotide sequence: TGTGCCAGCAGTCAGGACAGCCCTCGCGAGACCCAGTACTTC. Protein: CASSQDSPRETQYF.

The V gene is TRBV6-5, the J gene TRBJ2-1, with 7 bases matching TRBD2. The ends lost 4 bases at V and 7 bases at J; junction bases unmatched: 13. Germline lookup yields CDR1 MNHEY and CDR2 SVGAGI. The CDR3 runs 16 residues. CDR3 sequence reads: CASSSQLASPQNEQFF. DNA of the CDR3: TGTGCCAGCAGTTCGCAACTAGCGTCCCCGCAGAATGAGCAGTTCTTC.

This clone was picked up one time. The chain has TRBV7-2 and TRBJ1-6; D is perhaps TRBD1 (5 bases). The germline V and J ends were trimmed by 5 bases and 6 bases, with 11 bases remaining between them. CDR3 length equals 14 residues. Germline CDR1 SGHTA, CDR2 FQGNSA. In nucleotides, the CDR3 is TGTGCCAGCAGCATGACAGCTGCTAATTCACCCCTCCACTTT. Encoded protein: CASSMTAANSPLHF. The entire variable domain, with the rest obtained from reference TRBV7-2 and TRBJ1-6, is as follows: GAGVSQSPSNKVTEKGKDVELRCDPISGHTALYWYRQSLGQGLEFLIYFQGNSAPDKSGLPSDRFSAERTGGSVSTLTIQRTQQEDSAVYLCASSMTAANSPLHFGNGTRLTVT.